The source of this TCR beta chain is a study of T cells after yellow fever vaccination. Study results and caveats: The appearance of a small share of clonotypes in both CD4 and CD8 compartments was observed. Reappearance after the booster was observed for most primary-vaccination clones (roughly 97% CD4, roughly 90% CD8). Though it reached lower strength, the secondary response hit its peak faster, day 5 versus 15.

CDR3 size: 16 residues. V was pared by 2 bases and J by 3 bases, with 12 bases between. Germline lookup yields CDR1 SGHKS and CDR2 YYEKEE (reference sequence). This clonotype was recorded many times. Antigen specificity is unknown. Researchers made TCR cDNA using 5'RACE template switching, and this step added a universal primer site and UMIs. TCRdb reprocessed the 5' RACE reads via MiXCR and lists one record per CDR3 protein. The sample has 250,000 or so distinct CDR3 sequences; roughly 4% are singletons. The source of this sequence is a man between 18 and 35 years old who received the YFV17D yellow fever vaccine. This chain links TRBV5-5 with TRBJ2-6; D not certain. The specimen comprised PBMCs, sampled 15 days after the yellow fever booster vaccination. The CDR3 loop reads CASSLLGSGGANVLTF. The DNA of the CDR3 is TGTGCCAGCAGCTTATTAGGGTCCGGTGGGGCCAACGTCCTGACTTTC.